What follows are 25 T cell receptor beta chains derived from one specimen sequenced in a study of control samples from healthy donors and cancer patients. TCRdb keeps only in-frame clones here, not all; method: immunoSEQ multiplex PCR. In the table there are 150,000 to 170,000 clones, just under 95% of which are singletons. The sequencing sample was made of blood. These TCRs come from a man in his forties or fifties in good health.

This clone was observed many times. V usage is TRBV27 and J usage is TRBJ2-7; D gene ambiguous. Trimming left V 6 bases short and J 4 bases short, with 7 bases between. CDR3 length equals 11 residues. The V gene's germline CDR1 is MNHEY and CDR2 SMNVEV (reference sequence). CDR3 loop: CASSKDYEQYF. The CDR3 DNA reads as TGTGCCAGCAGCAAAGATTACGAGCAGTACTTC.

The CDR3 region has the DNA TGTGCCAGCCGGGACGGCAGGGGGGACACTGAAGCTTTCTTT. Protein product: CASRDGRGDTEAFF. The chain joins TRBV19 to TRBJ1-1, with 7 bases matching TRBD1. The CDR3 runs to 14 residues. With V trimmed by 9 bases and J by 3 bases, 10 bases remained unmatched. Germline values: CDR1 LNHDA, CDR2 SQIVND (reference sequence).

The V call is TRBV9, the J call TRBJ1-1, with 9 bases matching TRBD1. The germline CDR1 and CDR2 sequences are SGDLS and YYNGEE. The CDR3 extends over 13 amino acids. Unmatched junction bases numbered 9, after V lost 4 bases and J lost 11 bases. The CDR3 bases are TGTGCCAGCAGCCCCCGACAGGGGGAATTGGCTTTCTTT. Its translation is CASSPRQGELAFF. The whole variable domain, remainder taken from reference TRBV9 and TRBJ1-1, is DSGVTQTPKHLITATGQRVTLRCSPRSGDLSVYWYQQSLDQGLQFLIQYYNGEERAKGNILERFSAQQFPDLHSELNLSSLELGDSALYFCASSPRQGELAFFGQGTRLTVV.

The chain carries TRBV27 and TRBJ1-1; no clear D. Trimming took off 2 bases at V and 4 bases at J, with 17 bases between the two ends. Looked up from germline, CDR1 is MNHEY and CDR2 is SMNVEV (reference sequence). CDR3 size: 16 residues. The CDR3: CASSLVYRAWSTEAFF. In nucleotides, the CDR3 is TGTGCCAGCAGTTTAGTTTATCGGGCCTGGAGCACTGAAGCTTTCTTT.

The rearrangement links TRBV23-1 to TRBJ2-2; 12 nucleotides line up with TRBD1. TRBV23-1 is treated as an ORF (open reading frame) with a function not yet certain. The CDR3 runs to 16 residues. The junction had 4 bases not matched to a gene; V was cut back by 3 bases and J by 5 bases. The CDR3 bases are TGCGCCAGCAGTCAGGGACAGGGGGCTCCAACCGGGGAGCTGTTTTTT. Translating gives CASSQGQGAPTGELFF.

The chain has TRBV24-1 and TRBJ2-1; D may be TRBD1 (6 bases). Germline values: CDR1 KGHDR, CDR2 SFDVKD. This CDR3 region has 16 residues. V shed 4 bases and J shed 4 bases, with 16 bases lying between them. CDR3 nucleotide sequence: TGTGCCACCAGTGACCCGGGACAAACTCGATACAATGAGCAGTTCTTC. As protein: CATSDPGQTRYNEQFF.

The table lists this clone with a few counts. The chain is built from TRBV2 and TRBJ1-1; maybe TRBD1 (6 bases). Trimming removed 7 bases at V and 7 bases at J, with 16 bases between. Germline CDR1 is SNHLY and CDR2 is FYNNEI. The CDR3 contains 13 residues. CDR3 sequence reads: CASKLGGLGEAFF. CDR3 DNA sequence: TGTGCCAGCAAATTAGGGGGGTTGGGTGAAGCTTTCTTT.

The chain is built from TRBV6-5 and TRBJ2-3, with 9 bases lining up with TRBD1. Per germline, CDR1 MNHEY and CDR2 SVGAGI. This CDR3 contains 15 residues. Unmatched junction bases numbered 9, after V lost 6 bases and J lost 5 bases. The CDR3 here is CASRQRQGVGDTQYF. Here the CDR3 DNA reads TGTGCCAGCAGACAGAGACAGGGGGTGGGAGATACGCAGTATTTT.

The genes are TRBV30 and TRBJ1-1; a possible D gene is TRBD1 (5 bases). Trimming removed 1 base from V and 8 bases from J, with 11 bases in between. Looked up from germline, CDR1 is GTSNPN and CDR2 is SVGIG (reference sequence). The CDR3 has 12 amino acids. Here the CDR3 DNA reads TGTGCCTGGAGTGATCTGGGGCCGGAAGCTTTCTTT. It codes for CAWSDLGPEAFF.

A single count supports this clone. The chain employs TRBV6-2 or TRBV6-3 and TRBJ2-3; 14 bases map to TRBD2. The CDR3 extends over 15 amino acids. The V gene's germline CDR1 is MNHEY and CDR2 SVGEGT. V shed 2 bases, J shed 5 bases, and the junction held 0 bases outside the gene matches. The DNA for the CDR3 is TGTGCCAGCAGTTACGGGACTAGCGGGGGAGATACGCAGTATTTT. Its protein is CASSYGTSGGDTQYF.

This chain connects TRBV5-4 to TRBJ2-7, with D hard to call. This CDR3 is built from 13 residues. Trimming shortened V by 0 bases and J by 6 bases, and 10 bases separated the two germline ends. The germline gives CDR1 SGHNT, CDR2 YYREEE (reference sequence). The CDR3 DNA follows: TGTGCCAGCAGCTTGGCAGCTACGACCGAGCAGTACTTC. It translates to CASSLAATTEQYF.

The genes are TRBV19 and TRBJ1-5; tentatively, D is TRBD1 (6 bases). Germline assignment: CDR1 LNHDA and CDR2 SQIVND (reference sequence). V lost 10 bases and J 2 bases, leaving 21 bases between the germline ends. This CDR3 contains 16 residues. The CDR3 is CATAETGVMRNQPQHF. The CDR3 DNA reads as TGTGCCACCGCGGAGACAGGCGTTATGCGCAATCAGCCCCAGCATTTT.

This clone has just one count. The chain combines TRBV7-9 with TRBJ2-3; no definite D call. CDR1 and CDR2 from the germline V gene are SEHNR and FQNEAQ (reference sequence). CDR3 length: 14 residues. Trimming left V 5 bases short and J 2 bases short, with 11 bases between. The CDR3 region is CASSLSSLTDTQYF. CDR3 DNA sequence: TGTGCCAGCAGCCTAAGCTCTCTCACAGATACGCAGTATTTT. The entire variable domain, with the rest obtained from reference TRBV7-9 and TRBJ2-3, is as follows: DTGVSQNPRHKITKRGQNVTFRCDPISEHNRLYWYRQTLGQGPEFLTYFQNEAQLEKSRLLSDRFSAERPKGSFSTLEIQRTEQGDSAMYLCASSLSSLTDTQYFGPGTRLTVL.

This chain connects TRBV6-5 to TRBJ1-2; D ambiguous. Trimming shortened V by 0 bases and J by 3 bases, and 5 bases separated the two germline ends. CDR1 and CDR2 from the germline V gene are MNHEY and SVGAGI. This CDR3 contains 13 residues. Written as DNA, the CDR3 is TGTGCCAGCAGTTACTCAGGTTACTATGGCTACACCTTC. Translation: CASSYSGYYGYTF.

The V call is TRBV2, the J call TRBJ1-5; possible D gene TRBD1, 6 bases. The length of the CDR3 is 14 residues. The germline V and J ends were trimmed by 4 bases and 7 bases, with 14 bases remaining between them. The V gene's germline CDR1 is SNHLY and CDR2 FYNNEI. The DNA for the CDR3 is TGTGCCAGCAGTGTGGGGGCCGGGGGGCAGCCCCAGCATTTT. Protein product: CASSVGAGGQPQHF.

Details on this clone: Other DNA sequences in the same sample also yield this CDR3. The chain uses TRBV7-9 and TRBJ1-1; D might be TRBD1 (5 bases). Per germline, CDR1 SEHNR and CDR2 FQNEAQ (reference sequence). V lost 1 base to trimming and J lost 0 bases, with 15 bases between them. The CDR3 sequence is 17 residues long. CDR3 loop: CASSLVGTGRMNTEAFF. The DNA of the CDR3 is TGTGCCAGCAGCTTAGTAGGGACTGGACGGATGAACACTGAAGCTTTCTTT.

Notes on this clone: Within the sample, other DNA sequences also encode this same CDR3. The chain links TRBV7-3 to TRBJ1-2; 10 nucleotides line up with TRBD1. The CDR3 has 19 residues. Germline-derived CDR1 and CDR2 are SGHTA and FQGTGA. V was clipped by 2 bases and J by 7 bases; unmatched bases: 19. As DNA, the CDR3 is TGTGCCAGCAGCTTACGGCCCCCGGGCGGGGGGACAGGGGACGGTGGCTACACCTTC. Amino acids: CASSLRPPGGGTGDGGYTF.

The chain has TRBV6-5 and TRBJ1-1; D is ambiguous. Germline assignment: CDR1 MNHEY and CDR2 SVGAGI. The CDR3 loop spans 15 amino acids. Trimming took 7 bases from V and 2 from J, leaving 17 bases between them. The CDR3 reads CASKIEGLGNTEAFF. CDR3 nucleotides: TGTGCCAGCAAAATTGAAGGGTTAGGTAACACTGAAGCTTTCTTT.

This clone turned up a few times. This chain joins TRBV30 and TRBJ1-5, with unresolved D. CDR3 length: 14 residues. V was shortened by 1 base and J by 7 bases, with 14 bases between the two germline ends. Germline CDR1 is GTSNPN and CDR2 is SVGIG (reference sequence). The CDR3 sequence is CAWSGRLKGQPQHF. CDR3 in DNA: TGTGCCTGGAGTGGCAGGCTGAAAGGACAGCCCCAGCATTTT.

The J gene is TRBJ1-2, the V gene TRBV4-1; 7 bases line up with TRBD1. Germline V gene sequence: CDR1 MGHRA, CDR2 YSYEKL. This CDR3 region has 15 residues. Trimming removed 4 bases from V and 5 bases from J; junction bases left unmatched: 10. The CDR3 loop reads CASSPQGGTDYGYTF. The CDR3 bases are TGCGCCAGCAGCCCCCAGGGGGGGACGGATTATGGCTACACCTTC.

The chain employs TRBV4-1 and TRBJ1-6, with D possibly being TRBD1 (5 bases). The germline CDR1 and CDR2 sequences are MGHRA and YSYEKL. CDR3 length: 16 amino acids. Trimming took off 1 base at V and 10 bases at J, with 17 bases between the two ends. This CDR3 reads CASSQGLGVSGSPLHF. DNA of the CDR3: TGCGCCAGCAGCCAAGGCCTGGGGGTTTCGGGATCACCCCTCCACTTT.

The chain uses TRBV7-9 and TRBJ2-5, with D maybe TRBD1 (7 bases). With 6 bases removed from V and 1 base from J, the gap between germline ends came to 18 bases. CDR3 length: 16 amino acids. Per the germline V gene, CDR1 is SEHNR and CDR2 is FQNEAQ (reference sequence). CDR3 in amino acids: CASSYLRGTVQETQYF. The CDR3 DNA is TGTGCCAGCAGTTATCTCCGGGGGACAGTCCAAGAGACCCAGTACTTC.

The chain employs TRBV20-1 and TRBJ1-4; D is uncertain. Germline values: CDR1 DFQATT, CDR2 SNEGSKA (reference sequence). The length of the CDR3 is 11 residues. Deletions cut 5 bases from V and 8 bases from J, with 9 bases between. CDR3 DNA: TGCAGTGCTCCCCGGTCCGAAAAACTGTTTTTT. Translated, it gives CSAPRSEKLFF.

Here the CDR3 reads CATSDHREGTNEKLFF. The CDR3 DNA reads TGTGCCACCAGTGACCACAGGGAGGGGACTAATGAAAAACTGTTTTTT. The chain couples TRBV24-1 to TRBJ1-4, with D possibly TRBD1 on 6 matching bases. V gave up 4 bases and J gave up 2 bases, with 13 bases separating them. The germline V gene encodes CDR1 KGHDR and CDR2 SFDVKD. The CDR3 has 16 residues.

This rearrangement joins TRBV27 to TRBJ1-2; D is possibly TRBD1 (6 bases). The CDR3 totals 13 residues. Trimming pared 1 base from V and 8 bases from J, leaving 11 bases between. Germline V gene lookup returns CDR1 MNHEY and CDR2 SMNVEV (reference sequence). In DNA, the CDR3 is TGTGCCAGCAGTTTATGGGGGGCGGGGGGCTACACCTTC. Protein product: CASSLWGAGGYTF.